This T cell receptor (beta chain) was recovered during a study of CXCR3-negative and CXCR3-positive naive CD8 T cells. Through 5' RACE with UMI labels, the TRB cDNA libraries were prepared. No DNA is given; TCRdb re-called the 5' RACE reads and lists each CDR3 protein once. This sample's table has over 100,000 distinct CDR3 sequences. For this clonotype: The antigen is undetermined.

The CDR3 covers 16 residues. The V gene's germline CDR1 is MNHEY and CDR2 SMNVEV (reference sequence). A CD45RO-CCR7+CD27+CD95- profile was what naive CD8+ T cells displayed. Study-level points and caveats: CXCR3 expression partially decreased after cryopreservation; most assays used fresh PBMCs. Surface CD5 was comparable between naive subsets; TCR strength was inferred from TRB CDR3 properties.

This sequence originates from a human donor in good health. Some clones in this sample may be carry-over from other donors' samples. Material: naive CXCR3- CD8+ T cells from blood. As to subset: CD45RO-CCR7+CD27+CD95- naive CD8+ T cells lacking CXCR3 (TNR3-). J is TRBJ2-3 and V is TRBV27; checking the TCRdb D call of TRBD1 is not possible without DNA. The CDR3 loop is CASSLGRRGAPNTQYF.